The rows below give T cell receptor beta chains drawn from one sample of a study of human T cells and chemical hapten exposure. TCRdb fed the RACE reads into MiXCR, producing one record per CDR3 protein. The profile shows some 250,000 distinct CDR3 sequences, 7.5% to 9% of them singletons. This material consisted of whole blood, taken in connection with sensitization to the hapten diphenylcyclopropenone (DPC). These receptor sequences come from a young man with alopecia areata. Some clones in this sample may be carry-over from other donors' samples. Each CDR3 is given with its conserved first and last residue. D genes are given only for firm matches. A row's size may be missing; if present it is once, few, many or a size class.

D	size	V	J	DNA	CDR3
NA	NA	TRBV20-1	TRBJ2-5	TGCAGTGCTAGTGGGGCTCTTCTAGGGACCCAGTACTTC	CSASGALLGTQYF
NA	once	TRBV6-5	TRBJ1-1	TGTGCCAGCAAGCGGCGGGGTGAAGCTTTCTTT	CASKRRGEAFF
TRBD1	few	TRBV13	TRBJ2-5	TGTGCCAGCAGCTTGGGGACAGGGGGGCTGGAGACCCAGTACTTC	CASSLGTGGLETQYF
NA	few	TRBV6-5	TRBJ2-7	TGTGCCAGCAGTTACGGGACCCCGGACCAATCCTACGAGCAGTACTTC	CASSYGTPDQSYEQYF
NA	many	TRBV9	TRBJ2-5	TGTGCCAGCAGCGTTCAGGACTTGTCAGGGGTAGAGACCCAGTACTTC	CASSVQDLSGVETQYF
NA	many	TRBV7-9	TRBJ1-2	TGTGCCAGCAGCTTATCAGACTATGGCTACACCTTC	CASSLSDYGYTF
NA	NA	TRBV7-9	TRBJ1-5	TGTGCCAGCAGCTTTGACTTTAGCAATCAGCCCCAGCATTTT	CASSFDFSNQPQHF
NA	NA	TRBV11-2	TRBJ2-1	TGTGCCAGCAGCTTAGTGGGCCGGTTAGCTAGCTGGAATGAGCAGTTCTTC	CASSLVGRLASWNEQFF
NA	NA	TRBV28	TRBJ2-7	TGTGCCAGCCTGCCTTGGTTGGGCCTCAACAGCCCATCTAGTTACGAGCAGTACTTC	CASLPWLGLNSPSSYEQYF
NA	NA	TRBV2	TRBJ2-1	TGTGCCGGAAGCGGTGACTCCTACAATGAGCAGTTCTTC	CAGSGDSYNEQFF
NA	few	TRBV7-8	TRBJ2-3	TGTGCCAGCGACCGCGGCCGCACAGATACGCAGTATTTT	CASDRGRTDTQYF
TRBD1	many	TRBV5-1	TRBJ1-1	TGCGCCAGCAGCACGGGACAGGGATACACTGAAGCTTTCTTT	CASSTGQGYTEAFF
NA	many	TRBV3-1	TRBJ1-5	TGTGCCAGCAGCCAGTACTCTTGGGGGGGTCAGCCCCAGCATTTT	CASSQYSWGGQPQHF
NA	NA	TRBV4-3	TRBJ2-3	TGCGCCAGCAGCCAGGGGCTCGACACAGATACGCAGTATTTT	CASSQGLDTDTQYF
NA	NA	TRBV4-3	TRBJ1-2	TGCGCCAGCAGCCAAGATAGATATGGGAATCTCTATGGCTACACCTTC	CASSQDRYGNLYGYTF
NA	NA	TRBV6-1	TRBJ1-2	TGTGCCAGCAGAATGGACACGGCCTATGGCTACACCTTC	CASRMDTAYGYTF
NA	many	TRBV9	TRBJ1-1	TGTGCCAGCAGCGTAGCGTCCAGGTTGAGTGAAGCTTTCTTT	CASSVASRLSEAFF
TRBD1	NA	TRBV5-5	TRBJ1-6	TGTGCCAGCAGCCCCACCGGGGGACAGGGGAATTCACCCCTCCACTTT	CASSPTGGQGNSPLHF
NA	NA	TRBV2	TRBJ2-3	TGTGCCAGCATCGACCAGGGGCTGCCAGATACGCAGTATTTT	CASIDQGLPDTQYF
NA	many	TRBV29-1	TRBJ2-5	TGCAGCTTCATCATGGACCAAGAGACCCAGTACTTC	CSFIMDQETQYF
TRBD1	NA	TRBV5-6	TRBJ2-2	TGTGCCAGCAGAGCCGACAGGGTCAACACCGGGGAGCTGTTTTTT	CASRADRVNTGELFF
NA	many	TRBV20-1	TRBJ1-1	TGCAGTGCTAGGTTCGTCGCTGAAGCTTTCTTT	CSARFVAEAFF
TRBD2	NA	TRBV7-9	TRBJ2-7	TGTGCCAGCACCCATACGCTAGCGGGGATCTACGAGCAGTACTTC	CASTHTLAGIYEQYF
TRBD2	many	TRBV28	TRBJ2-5	TGTGCCAGCACCAGCGGGGGGCAAGAGACCCAGTACTTC	CASTSGGQETQYF
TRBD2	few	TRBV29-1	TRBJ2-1	TGCAGCGTTACCTATACTAGCGAGGAATACAATGAGCAGTTCTTC	CSVTYTSEEYNEQFF
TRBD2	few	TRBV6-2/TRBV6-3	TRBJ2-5	TGTGCCAGCAGTTACAGCGGGGGGATGGAGACCCAGTACTTC	CASSYSGGMETQYF
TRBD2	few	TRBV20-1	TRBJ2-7	TGCAGTGCTAGATGGGGGACTAGGCTTCGAGAGCAGTACTTC	CSARWGTRLREQYF